This T cell receptor beta chain was identified during a study of CD8 T cells in Susac syndrome. The CDR3 runs 13 residues. V dropped 4 bases and J dropped 10 bases, with 14 bases sitting between them. The germline V gene encodes CDR1 SGHTA and CDR2 FQGNSA. Reverse transcription of roughly 0.5 to 1 ug RNA was carried out with random hexamers. TCRdb recomputed calls from the immunoSEQ multiplex PCR reads with MiXCR, one row per CDR3 protein. The sample has some 100,000 distinct CDR3 sequences; 85% to 95% are singletons. The sequencing sample was made of CD8+ T cells from PBMCs. V gene TRBV7-2 combines with J gene TRBJ2-1; D tentatively reads TRBD1 or TRBD2 (6 bases each). The TCR sequence derives from a human donor in good health. In nucleotides, the CDR3 is TGTGCCAGCAGCTGGAGGGGGGCAGGGGAGCAGTTCTTC. Amino acid sequence: CASSWRGAGEQFF. The entire variable domain, with the rest obtained from reference TRBV7-2 and TRBJ2-1, is as follows: GAGVSQSPSNKVTEKGKDVELRCDPISGHTALYWYRQSLGQGLEFLIYFQGNSAPDKSGLPSDRFSAERTGGSVSTLTIQRTQQEDSAVYLCASSWRGAGEQFFGPGTRLTVL.